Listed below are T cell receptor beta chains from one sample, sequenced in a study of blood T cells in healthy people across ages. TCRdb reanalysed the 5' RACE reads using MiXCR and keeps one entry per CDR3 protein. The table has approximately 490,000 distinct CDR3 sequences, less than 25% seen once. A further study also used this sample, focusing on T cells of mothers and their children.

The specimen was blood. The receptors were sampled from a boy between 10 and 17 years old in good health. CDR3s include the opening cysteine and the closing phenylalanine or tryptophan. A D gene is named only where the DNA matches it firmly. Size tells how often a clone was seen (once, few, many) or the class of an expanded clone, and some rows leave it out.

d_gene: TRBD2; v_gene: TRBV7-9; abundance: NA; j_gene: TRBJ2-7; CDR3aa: CASSLVAGGLSSYEQYF; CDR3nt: TGTGCCAGCAGCTTAGTGGCGGGAGGTCTGAGCTCCTACGAGCAGTACTTC
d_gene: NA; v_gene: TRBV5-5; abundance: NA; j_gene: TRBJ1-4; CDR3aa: CASSSDPTNEKLFF; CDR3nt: TGTGCCAGCAGCTCAGACCCAACTAATGAAAAACTGTTTTTT
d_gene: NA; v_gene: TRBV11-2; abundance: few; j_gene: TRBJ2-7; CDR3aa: CASSPIGSGGGSYEQYF; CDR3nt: TGTGCCAGCAGCCCGATCGGGTCGGGCGGCGGCAGCTACGAGCAGTACTTC
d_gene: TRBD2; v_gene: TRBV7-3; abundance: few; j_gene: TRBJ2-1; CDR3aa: CASSWVLAGPNNEQFF; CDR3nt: TGTGCCAGCAGCTGGGTACTAGCGGGGCCTAACAATGAGCAGTTCTTC
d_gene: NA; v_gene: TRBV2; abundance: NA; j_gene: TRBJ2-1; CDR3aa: CASSISANEQFF; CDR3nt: TGTGCCAGCAGCATTTCAGCCAATGAGCAGTTCTTC
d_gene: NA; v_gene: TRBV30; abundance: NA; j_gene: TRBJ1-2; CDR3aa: CAARDNGVGTF; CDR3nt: TGTGCCGCGAGGGACAACGGGGTTGGCACCTTC
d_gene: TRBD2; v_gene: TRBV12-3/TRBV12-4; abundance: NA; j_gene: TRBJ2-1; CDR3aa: CASSLLGLAIEQFF; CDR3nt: TGTGCCAGCAGTTTATTGGGACTAGCCATTGAGCAGTTCTTC
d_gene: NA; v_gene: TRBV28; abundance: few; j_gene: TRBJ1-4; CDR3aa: CASIQEVGANEKLFF; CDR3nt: TGTGCCAGCATTCAAGAGGTTGGTGCTAATGAAAAACTGTTTTTT
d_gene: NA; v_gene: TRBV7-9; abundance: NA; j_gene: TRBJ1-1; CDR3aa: CASSLTEAFF; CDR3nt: TGTGCCAGCAGCTTGACTGAAGCTTTCTTT
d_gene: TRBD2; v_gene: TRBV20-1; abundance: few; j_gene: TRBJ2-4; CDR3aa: CSVQAGGPKNIQYF; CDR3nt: TGCAGTGTGCAAGCGGGGGGACCCAAAAACATTCAGTACTTC
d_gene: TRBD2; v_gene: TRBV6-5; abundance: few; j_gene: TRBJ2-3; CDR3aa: CASSYGGTHTDTQYF; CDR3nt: TGTGCCAGCAGCTACGGGGGGACCCACACAGATACGCAGTATTTT
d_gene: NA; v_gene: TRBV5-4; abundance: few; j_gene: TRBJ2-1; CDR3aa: CASSLRAGAKHNEQFF; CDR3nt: TGTGCCAGCAGCCTACGGGCGGGGGCCAAACACAATGAGCAGTTCTTC
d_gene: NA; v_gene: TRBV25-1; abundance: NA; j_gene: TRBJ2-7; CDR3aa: CASSVGRGHEQYF; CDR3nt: TGTGCCAGCAGTGTAGGCAGGGGTCACGAGCAGTACTTC
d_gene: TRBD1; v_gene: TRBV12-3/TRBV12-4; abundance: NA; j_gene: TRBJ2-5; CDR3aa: CASSIGTVQETQYF; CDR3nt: TGTGCCAGCAGTATCGGGACAGTCCAAGAGACCCAGTACTTC
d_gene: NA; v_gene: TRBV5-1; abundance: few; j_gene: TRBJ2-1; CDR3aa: CASSLVWNEQFF; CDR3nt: TGCGCCAGCAGCTTGGTTTGGAATGAGCAGTTCTTC
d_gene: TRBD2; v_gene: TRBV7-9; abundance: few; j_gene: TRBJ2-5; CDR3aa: CASSVAGGQETQYF; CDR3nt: TGTGCCAGCAGCGTAGCCGGGGGGCAAGAGACCCAGTACTTC
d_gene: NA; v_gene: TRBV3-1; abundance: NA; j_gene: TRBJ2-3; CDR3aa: CASSQWESTDTQYF; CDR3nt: TGTGCCAGCAGCCAGTGGGAGTCCACAGATACGCAGTATTTT
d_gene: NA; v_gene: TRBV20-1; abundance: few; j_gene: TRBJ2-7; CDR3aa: CSARDNGGISHF; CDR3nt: TGCAGTGCTAGAGATAACGGCGGGATCTCCCACTTC
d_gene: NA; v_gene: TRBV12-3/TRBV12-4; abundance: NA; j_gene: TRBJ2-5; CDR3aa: CACGVGETQYF; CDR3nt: TGTGCCTGCGGGGTCGGCGAGACGCAGTACTTC
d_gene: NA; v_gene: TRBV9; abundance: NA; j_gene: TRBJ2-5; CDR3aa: CASSVGTNIQETQYF; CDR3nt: TGTGCCAGCAGCGTAGGCACTAACATTCAAGAGACCCAGTACTTC
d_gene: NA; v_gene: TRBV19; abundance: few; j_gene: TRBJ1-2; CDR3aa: CASSLFISGPGDGYTF; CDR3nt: TGTGCCAGTAGTCTTTTTATCTCCGGGCCCGGGGATGGCTACACCTTC
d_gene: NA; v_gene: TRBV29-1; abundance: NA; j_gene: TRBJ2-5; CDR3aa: CSVEKATYQETQYF; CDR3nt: TGCAGCGTTGAAAAGGCTACCTACCAAGAGACCCAGTACTTC
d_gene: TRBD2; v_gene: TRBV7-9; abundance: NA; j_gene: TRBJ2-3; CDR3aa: CASSPGLAGVSTDTQYF; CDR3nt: TGTGCCAGCAGCCCCGGACTAGCGGGAGTTAGCACAGATACGCAGTATTTT
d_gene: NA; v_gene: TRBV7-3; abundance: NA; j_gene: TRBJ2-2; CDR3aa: CASSPWGTANTGELFF; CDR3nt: TGTGCCAGCAGCCCCTGGGGGACCGCGAACACCGGGGAGCTGTTTTTT